This T cell receptor (beta chain) was observed in a study of immune reconstitution after stem cell transplant in scleroderma. TCRdb independently ran MiXCR on the RT-PCR reads; one entry per CDR3 protein. The table has some 1,900 distinct CDR3 sequences, roughly 14% seen once; the top ten hold more than 55%. This clonotype has just a few counts. Trimming pared 10 bases from V and 9 bases from J, leaving 25 bases between. The CDR3 length is 15 residues. Per germline, CDR1 LNHDA and CDR2 SQIVND (reference sequence). This specimen was taken before or after autologous hematopoietic stem cell transplantation (not recorded which). This sequence originates from a female donor with systemic sclerosis. The chain joins TRBV19 to TRBJ2-1; D perhaps matches TRBD1 (5 bases). CDR3 sequence reads: CAKFSGCGLSCEQFF. The CDR3 DNA sequence: TGTGCCAAATTCTCAGGGTGCGGTCTTTCGTGTGAGCAGTTCTTC.